Below are 20 T cell receptor beta chains sequenced from a single sample in a study of beta chain features in type 1 diabetes (dated 2018 in TCRdb). The library was produced with the immunoSEQ multiplex PCR assay. The entire amount of isolated RNA was reverse transcribed using the High Capacity cDNA Reverse Transcription Kit, so the sequenced TCRB transcripts were expressed ones. TCRdb took over this immuneACCESS table, retaining in-frame rearrangements with V and J assigned. Such tables are incomplete; in checked studies, under half of the missing clones stem from an unresolved V gene, and the remainder is unexplained. The sample includes around 200,000 clones, with approximately 13% observed a single time. The ten top clones hold 0.5% to 0.75% of the sample. Sequencing used central memory CD4+ T cells from blood. These receptor sequences come from a woman younger than 30 in good health.

V usage is TRBV18 and J usage is TRBJ2-6, with a possible D match to TRBD1 (6 bases). Germline values: CDR1 KGHSH, CDR2 LQKENI. With 4 bases removed from V and 4 bases from J, the gap between germline ends came to 20 bases. This CDR3 has 18 amino acids. The DNA for the CDR3 is TGTGCCAGCTCACGATTGGCACAGGGTAGTACCGGGGCCAACGTCCTGACTTTC. Residues: CASSRLAQGSTGANVLTF.

The chain couples TRBV7-2 to TRBJ1-4, with TRBD1 matching 8 bases. V was pared by 2 bases and J by 4 bases, with 6 bases of the junction left unmatched. The length of the CDR3 is 16 residues. Germline V gene sequence: CDR1 SGHTA, CDR2 FQGNSA. DNA for the CDR3: TGTGCCAGCAGCTTAACTGGACAGGGCTTTAATGAAAAACTGTTTTTT. It specifies CASSLTGQGFNEKLFF.

This clone was counted only a few times. The chain links TRBV5-6 to TRBJ2-5, with 8 bases lining up with TRBD2. The germline gives CDR1 SGHDT, CDR2 YYEEEE. The V segment lost 7 bases and the J segment 7 bases; nucleotides outside the gene matches: 12. This CDR3 region has 14 residues. CDR3 nucleotide sequence: TGTGCCAGCTGGGTCGGCGGGGGGAAGGGGACCCAGTACTTC. Its protein product is CASWVGGGKGTQYF.

The V call is TRBV7-9, the J call TRBJ1-2, with D hard to call. Germline assignment: CDR1 SEHNR and CDR2 FQNEAQ (reference sequence). The V gene lost 5 bases and the J gene lost 7 bases, with 14 bases spanning the gap. The CDR3 covers 13 residues. CDR3 DNA sequence: TGTGCCAGCAGCCCGGACTGGCGTCTTGGCTACACCTTC. The encoded protein is CASSPDWRLGYTF.

The chain carries TRBV9 and TRBJ1-1, with D maybe TRBD1 (6 bases). V shed 3 bases and J shed 0 bases, with 9 bases lying between them. The CDR3 has 14 amino acids. Germline V CDR1 and CDR2: SGDLS, YYNGEE. CDR3: CASSEGHLNTEAFF. The CDR3 coding sequence is TGTGCCAGCAGCGAGGGACATTTGAACACTGAAGCTTTCTTT.

The genes are TRBV28 and TRBJ2-1; 13 nucleotides line up with TRBD2. The trim removed 5 bases at V and 4 bases at J, leaving 5 bases unmatched. Per the germline V gene, CDR1 is MDHEN and CDR2 is SYDVKM. The CDR3 sequence is 16 residues long. The CDR3 DNA sequence: TGTGCCAGCAGTGGGGGACTAGCGGGACCGTACAATGAGCAGTTCTTC. It codes for CASSGGLAGPYNEQFF. Filled out from reference TRBV28 and TRBJ2-1, the complete variable domain reads DVKVTQSSRYLVKRTGEKVFLECVQDMDHENMFWYRQDPGLGLRLIYFSYDVKMKEKGDIPEGYSVSREKKERFSLILESASTNQTSMYLCASSGGLAGPYNEQFFGPGTRLTVL.

This clone occurred a few times. The chain carries TRBV19 and TRBJ2-3; D gene uncertain. Germline V lookup: CDR1 LNHDA, CDR2 SQIVND (reference sequence). Deletions cut 0 bases from V and 3 bases from J, with 4 bases between. The CDR3 runs 13 residues. CDR3 residues: CASSIEITDTQYF. In nucleotides, the CDR3 is TGTGCCAGTAGTATAGAAATAACAGATACGCAGTATTTT. Filled out from reference TRBV19 and TRBJ2-3, the complete variable domain reads DGGITQSPKYLFRKEGQNVTLSCEQNLNHDAMYWYRQDPGQGLRLIYYSQIVNDFQKGDIAEGYSVSREKKESFPLTVTSAQKNPTAFYLCASSIEITDTQYFGPGTRLTVL.

This clone was detected only a few times. Germline is not matched at one junction end, which may reflect a read error. This chain joins TRBV7-7 and TRBJ2-5, with 8 bases that match TRBD2. The CDR3 has 16 residues. Germline lookup yields CDR1 SSHAT and CDR2 FNYEAQ (reference sequence). CDR3 in DNA: TGTGCTAGCAGCTTAGTAGGCTTAGCGGGAAGAGAGACCCAGTACTTC. Its translation: CASSLVGLAGRETQYF.

The chain uses TRBV9 and TRBJ2-1; maybe TRBD2 (6 bases). V lost 4 bases to trimming and J lost 4 bases, with 9 bases between them. The CDR3 spans 13 residues. Germline-derived CDR1 and CDR2 are SGDLS and YYNGEE. CDR3 loop: CASSSGTYNEQFF. The CDR3 DNA sequence: TGTGCCAGCAGCTCGGGGACTTACAATGAGCAGTTCTTC.

The chain uses TRBV27 and TRBJ2-1; possible D gene TRBD1, 6 bases. The V gene lost 3 bases and the J gene lost 8 bases, with 17 bases spanning the gap. Germline V lookup: CDR1 MNHEY, CDR2 SMNVEV (reference sequence). CDR3 length equals 15 residues. CDR3 protein: CASSFERRGADEQFF. Here the CDR3 DNA reads TGTGCCAGCAGTTTCGAGCGCAGGGGCGCAGATGAGCAGTTCTTC.

This sequence joins TRBV28 and TRBJ2-6; 8 nucleotides agree with TRBD1. V trimming: 1 base; J trimming: 4 bases; junction bases outside the gene matches: 6. The CDR3 is 17 residues long. Germline V CDR1 and CDR2: MDHEN, SYDVKM. CDR3 nucleotides: TGTGCCAGCAGTTTATCGGACAGGGCGGAAGGGGCCAACGTCCTGACTTTC. Protein product: CASSLSDRAEGANVLTF.

This clone was seen a handful of times. The rearrangement links TRBV30 to TRBJ1-5; the D is unclear. Trimming took off 0 bases at V and 5 bases at J, with 8 bases between the two ends. The germline CDR1 and CDR2 sequences are GTSNPN and SVGIG (reference sequence). This CDR3 spans 13 amino acids. Written as DNA, the CDR3 is TGTGCCTGGAGTGTACATATGGATCAGCCCCAGCATTTT. This encodes CAWSVHMDQPQHF.

This chain joins TRBV5-1 and TRBJ2-2, with a possible D match to TRBD1 (5 bases). Germline CDR1 and CDR2: SGHRS and YFSETQ. The CDR3 consists of 14 residues. The ends were cut back, 6 bases at V and 3 bases at J, with 12 bases in the middle. The CDR3 region has the DNA TGCGCCAGCACCAGGCAGGGCGACACCGGGGAGCTGTTTTTT. Its translation is CASTRQGDTGELFF.

The rearrangement links TRBV7-2 to TRBJ1-1; 7 bases map to TRBD1. This CDR3 region has 13 residues. From germline, CDR1 is SGHTA and CDR2 FQGNSA. Losses at the gene ends were 6 bases for V and 7 bases for J; bases not matched to a gene: 8. The CDR3 DNA follows: TGTGCCAGCAGGTTCAGGGGGACAGATGAAGCTTTCTTT. It translates to CASRFRGTDEAFF. Looking up the rest from reference TRBV7-2 and TRBJ1-1 gives the full variable domain: GAGVSQSPSNKVTEKGKDVELRCDPISGHTALYWYRQSLGQGLEFLIYFQGNSAPDKSGLPSDRFSAERTGGSVSTLTIQRTQQEDSAVYLCASRFRGTDEAFFGQGTRLTVV.

V is TRBV5-4 and J is TRBJ2-1, with a possible D match to TRBD2 (8 bases). The germline CDR1 and CDR2 sequences are SGHNT and YYREEE (reference sequence). V lost 3 bases to trimming and J lost 6 bases, with 13 bases between them. This CDR3 region has 14 residues. CDR3 sequence: CASSSGRGPNEQFF. The CDR3 bases are TGTGCCAGCAGCTCCGGGAGGGGGCCCAATGAGCAGTTCTTC.

The chain links TRBV28 to TRBJ2-7, with D hard to call. Germline V gene data show CDR1 as MDHEN and CDR2 as SYDVKM. The CDR3 runs to 14 residues. Trimming removed 3 bases from V and 2 bases from J, with 11 bases in between. The chain's CDR3 is CASSFTMRTYEQYF. The DNA of the CDR3 is TGTGCCAGCAGTTTCACGATGAGGACCTACGAGCAGTACTTC. Full variable domain (rest looked up from reference TRBV28 and TRBJ2-7): DVKVTQSSRYLVKRTGEKVFLECVQDMDHENMFWYRQDPGLGLRLIYFSYDVKMKEKGDIPEGYSVSREKKERFSLILESASTNQTSMYLCASSFTMRTYEQYFGPGTRLTVT.

The chain links TRBV7-2 to TRBJ1-1; 8 nucleotides match TRBD1. Per germline, CDR1 SGHTA and CDR2 FQGNSA. After removal of 5 bases from V and 3 bases from J, the junction contained 5 bases not matched to a gene. The CDR3 is 14 residues long. The chain's CDR3 is CASSTHRGYTEAFF. DNA of the CDR3: TGTGCCAGCAGCACACACAGGGGGTACACTGAAGCTTTCTTT.

CDR3 protein: CASSRRQNYEQYF. The CDR3 DNA is TGTGCCAGCAGTCGACGACAGAACTACGAGCAGTACTTC. This chain connects TRBV2 to TRBJ2-7; D is perhaps TRBD1 (5 bases). The CDR3 is 13 residues long. Germline V gene lookup returns CDR1 SNHLY and CDR2 FYNNEI. Trimming took off 5 bases at V and 3 bases at J, with 11 bases between the two ends. Looking up the rest from reference TRBV2 and TRBJ2-7 gives the full variable domain: EPEVTQTPSHQVTQMGQEVILRCVPISNHLYFYWYRQILGQKVEFLVSFYNNEISEKSEIFDDQFSVERPDGSNFTLKIRSTKLEDSAMYFCASSRRQNYEQYFGPGTRLTVT.

This chain uses TRBV28 with TRBJ2-5; TRBD2 agrees at 9 bases. The V gene's germline CDR1 is MDHEN and CDR2 SYDVKM. The CDR3 is 15 amino acids. With V trimmed by 3 bases and J by 7 bases, 9 bases remained unmatched. The CDR3 loop is CASSLSGGRKGTQYF. The CDR3 DNA reads TGTGCCAGCAGTTTGAGCGGGGGGCGGAAGGGGACCCAGTACTTC.

V is TRBV7-2 and J is TRBJ2-5; 8 positions agree with TRBD2. Germline values: CDR1 SGHTA, CDR2 FQGNSA. The CDR3 sequence is 17 residues long. Germline trimming cut 5 bases from V and 3 bases from J; bases unmatched to any gene: 14. CDR3 DNA sequence: TGTGCCAGCAGCCCCTGGGGGGGGCTAGCGGGCAAAGAGACCCAGTACTTC. Encoded protein: CASSPWGGLAGKETQYF.